The clone carrying this T cell receptor (beta chain) has a handful of counts. Its antigen is not identified. The sample originates from a study of T-cell memory formation after mild COVID-19. Libraries for TCRalpha and TCRbeta carried sample barcodes and unique molecular identifiers via 5'RACE. TCRdb reprocessed the 5' RACE reads with MiXCR, giving one entry per CDR3 protein. The sample carries a few hundred thousand distinct CDR3 sequences, about 24% recorded once. Study-wide findings and caveats: CD4+ contracting clones lay mainly in CM and EM, CD8+ ones in EMRA. Clonal second-wave expansions that peaked on day 37 had unconfirmed SARS-CoV-2 specificity. Pre-infection memory carried some responding clones, suggesting that cross-reactive memory joined.

The CDR3 extends over 16 amino acids. V lost 0 bases to trimming and J lost 3 bases, with 14 bases between them. From germline, CDR1 is MGHRA and CDR2 YSYEKL. The chain combines TRBV4-1 with TRBJ1-1; the D gene is possibly TRBD1 (5 bases). Specimen: PBMCs or a T cell subset sorted from them (not recorded which). The TCR comes from an adult woman who had mild COVID-19 (a few samples of this study predate the infection). Cell type and time point are not known. The CDR3 sequence: CASSQEGVGRDTEAFF. CDR3 sequence (DNA): TGCGCCAGCAGCCAAGAAGGGGTCGGCAGGGACACTGAAGCTTTCTTT.